Listed below are T cell receptor beta chains from one sample, sequenced in a study of T cell responses to AZD1222 COVID-19 vaccine. Generated by immunoSEQ multiplex PCR, the TCRdb table keeps only in-frame clones and is missing some. The sample holds 82,000 or so clones; 85% to 95% are singletons and the top ten take roughly 4.8%. The sample here was peripheral blood, taken on day 0 of AZD1222 vaccination. The receptor set was obtained from an adult in good health. Each CDR3 is given with its conserved first and last residue. D genes are given only for firm matches. The size entry is marked missing in some rows and otherwise reads once, few, many or a size class.

d_call j_call clone_size v_call cdr3_nt cdr3_aa
TRBD2 TRBJ2-3 NA TRBV28 TGTGCCAGCAGTTTATTACGCCGGGCTAGCGGTGGCACAGATACGCAGTATTTT CASSLLRRASGGTDTQYF
NA TRBJ1-1 NA TRBV12-3/TRBV12-4 TGTGCCAGCAGTTTACAGGAGAACACTGAAGCTTTCTTT CASSLQENTEAFF
NA TRBJ1-4 few TRBV28 TGTGCGTTGAGTGGGTCATCAACTAATGAAAAACTGTTTTTT CALSGSSTNEKLFF
NA TRBJ1-1 NA TRBV7-8 TGTGCCAGCAGCTTCGAGGGGAGATCGAGCACTGAAGCTTTCTTT CASSFEGRSSTEAFF
NA TRBJ1-1 NA TRBV18 TGTGCCAGCTCACCGGCCCTAGGGATTGGCACTGAAGCTTTCTTT CASSPALGIGTEAFF
TRBD1 TRBJ2-2 NA TRBV7-3 TGTGCCAGCAGCTCCTCGACAGGGGCGGTCACCGGGGAGCTGTTTTTT CASSSSTGAVTGELFF
NA TRBJ2-3 once TRBV25-1 TGTGCCAGCAGTGATCCCGCAGGCGCAGATACGCAGTATTTT CASSDPAGADTQYF
TRBD2 TRBJ2-6 NA TRBV5-4 TGTGCCAGCAGCCCCCAGGGACTAGCGGCCTCTGGGGCCAACGTCCTGACTTTC CASSPQGLAASGANVLTF
NA TRBJ2-7 NA TRBV6-5 TGTGCCTCCAGCCGGGACGGCGGAGAGCAGTACTTC CASSRDGGEQYF
NA TRBJ1-2 few TRBV20-1 TGCAGTGCTAGTCAGGGACGGAATGGCTACACCTTC CSASQGRNGYTF
TRBD1 TRBJ1-1 NA TRBV10-3 TGTGCCATCAACCGCGACAGGGGGCAGAACACTGAAGCTTTCTTT CAINRDRGQNTEAFF
NA TRBJ1-4 NA TRBV6-5 TGTGCCAGCAGCCCCGGGCCCTGGGGTGAAAAACTGTTTTTT CASSPGPWGEKLFF
TRBD1 TRBJ1-2 NA TRBV12-3/TRBV12-4 TGTGCCAGCAGTTCGCCACAGGGGGGCTACACCTTC CASSSPQGGYTF
NA TRBJ1-2 NA TRBV4-1 TGCGCCAGCAGCCAGCTGTTCGGAGCCTCATATGGCTACACCTTC CASSQLFGASYGYTF
NA TRBJ1-1 NA TRBV6-5 TGTGCCAGCAGTTACAGTACCTCGAACACTGAAGCTTTCTTT CASSYSTSNTEAFF
NA TRBJ2-1 NA TRBV4-3 TGCGCCAGCAGCCAAGGTTCGGGGTCAGCGTACAATGAGCAGTTCTTC CASSQGSGSAYNEQFF
NA TRBJ2-3 NA TRBV27 TGTGCCAGCAGTCCCGAGGGGGAGAGAGATACGCAGTATTTT CASSPEGERDTQYF
NA TRBJ2-5 NA TRBV15 TGTGCCACCAGCAGACAGAAAGAGACCCAGTACTTC CATSRQKETQYF
NA TRBJ1-1 NA TRBV19 TGTGCCAGTACCGTAGGACAGACGAACACTGAAGCTTTCTTT CASTVGQTNTEAFF
NA TRBJ1-2 NA TRBV7-2 TGTGCCAGCAGCCCTTACGATCTTTTAGCTAACTATGGCTACACCTTC CASSPYDLLANYGYTF
NA TRBJ2-2 NA TRBV7-9 TGTGCCAGCAGCCCCCAGCGGACAGCGAACACCGGGGAGCTGTTTTTT CASSPQRTANTGELFF
TRBD1 TRBJ2-7 once TRBV10-3 TGTGCCACAGGACCGGGACAGGGGCCTTACGAGCAGTACTTC CATGPGQGPYEQYF
TRBD2 TRBJ2-7 NA TRBV5-6 TGTGCCAGCAGCTTGGGGTTAGGACTAGTGGCCGAGCAGTACTTC CASSLGLGLVAEQYF
NA TRBJ1-1 NA TRBV7-8 TGTGCCAGCAGCTTAGCGGAATTCACTGAAGCTTTCTTT CASSLAEFTEAFF
NA TRBJ2-7 once TRBV10-3 TGTGCCTCCAGGTCTCTTTTGTCGTACGAGCAGTACTTC CASRSLLSYEQYF
TRBD2 TRBJ2-1 NA TRBV5-1 TGCGCCAGCAGGACTAGCGGGGGGGAGTACAATGAGCAGTTCTTC CASRTSGGEYNEQFF
NA TRBJ2-7 NA TRBV12-3/TRBV12-4 TGTGCCAGCAGTTTATTTGGGCGGGACGAGCAGTACTTC CASSLFGRDEQYF
NA TRBJ2-7 NA TRBV5-4 TGTGCCAGCAGCCCTGACTTCGCTGGGTACGAGCAGTACTTC CASSPDFAGYEQYF
TRBD1 TRBJ1-5 NA TRBV10-2 TGCGCCAGCAGGACAGGGGGCGGGGGTCAGCCCCAGCATTTT CASRTGGGGQPQHF
NA TRBJ2-7 NA TRBV11-2 TGTGCCAGCAGCTTTATGGATGGTGTAGACGAGCAGTACTTC CASSFMDGVDEQYF
TRBD1 TRBJ1-1 NA TRBV10-3 TGTGCCGTCCGACAGGGGAGCGCTGAAGCTTTCTTT CAVRQGSAEAFF
NA TRBJ1-6 NA TRBV6-5 TGTGCCAGCAGTTACGACGGGGGAGATAATTCACCCCTCCACTTT CASSYDGGDNSPLHF
TRBD1 TRBJ2-3 NA TRBV10-1 TGCGCCAGCAGTATCACAGGGGCCGGGCCAGATACGCAGTATTTT CASSITGAGPDTQYF
TRBD1 TRBJ1-2 NA TRBV28 TGTGCCAGCAGTCCGTGGACAGGGGCATTTAACTATGGCTACACCTTC CASSPWTGAFNYGYTF
TRBD1 TRBJ1-2 NA TRBV10-3 TGTGCCACCCTACGGGACAGGGGAAATGGCTACACCTTC CATLRDRGNGYTF
NA TRBJ2-2 NA TRBV29-1 TGCAGCGCCAGCATAAGTAAGGCAGGGTGTGACACCGGGGAGCTGTTTTTT CSASISKAGCDTGELFF
TRBD1 TRBJ1-5 NA TRBV24-1 TGTGCCACCGCCGGCGGACAGGTCGGTCAGCCCCAGCATTTT CATAGGQVGQPQHF
NA TRBJ1-5 NA TRBV19 TGTGCCAGTACCAGCCCGGGGACTCCGAAACCCCAGCATTTT CASTSPGTPKPQHF
NA TRBJ2-7 NA TRBV5-4 TGTGCCAGCAGCTTGTTGGGTCACGAGCAGTACTTC CASSLLGHEQYF
NA TRBJ1-5 once TRBV9 TGTGCCAGCAGCCCTTCACCCCAGGTTGCGCCCCAGCATTTT CASSPSPQVAPQHF
NA TRBJ2-1 once TRBV19 TGTGCCAGTAGTAAGGGCCCACACTCCTACAATGAGCAGTTCTTC CASSKGPHSYNEQFF
NA TRBJ1-5 NA TRBV18 TGTGCCAGCTCCACAGGCAGTCAGCCCCAGCATTTT CASSTGSQPQHF
TRBD1 TRBJ1-2 NA TRBV9 TGTGCCAGCAGCGGACAGGGGAGCTATGGCTACACCTTC CASSGQGSYGYTF
NA TRBJ2-2 NA TRBV6-6 TGTGCCAGCAGTAGGGCCTTAATGACCGGGGAGCTGTTTTTT CASSRALMTGELFF
NA TRBJ2-1 NA TRBV19 TGTGCCAGTAGTTTTGATCTATCGACAGGAGGGGGGGGTGAGCAGTTCTTC CASSFDLSTGGGGEQFF
TRBD1 TRBJ1-5 NA TRBV3-1/TRBV3-2 TGTGCCAGCAGTCGGGGACAGGGAGGAAATCAGCCCCAGCATTTT CASSRGQGGNQPQHF
TRBD2 TRBJ2-3 NA TRBV4-1 TGCGCCAGCAGCCAAGATGGTAGCGGGGGGGCCTCAGATACGCAGTATTTT CASSQDGSGGASDTQYF
NA TRBJ2-7 NA TRBV9 TGTGCCAGCAGCGTCAGCGGCAACGGAGGGTACGAGCAGTACTTC CASSVSGNGGYEQYF
TRBD2 TRBJ2-3 NA TRBV4-3 TGCGCCAGCAGCCAAGATCATCTAGCGGGGGGATTAAGCACAGATACGCAGTATTTT CASSQDHLAGGLSTDTQYF
NA TRBJ1-1 NA TRBV30 TGTGCCTGGAGTGTACGCGCGGGGACTGAAGCTTTCTTT CAWSVRAGTEAFF
TRBD1 TRBJ1-5 NA TRBV2 TGTGCCAGCAGTGTAGGACAGGGTGGCAATCAGCCCCAGCATTTT CASSVGQGGNQPQHF
NA TRBJ2-2 NA TRBV19 TGTGCCAGTAGTATCCTTCCTTTGGGGGCCGGGGAGCTGTTTTTT CASSILPLGAGELFF
NA TRBJ1-5 NA TRBV2 TGTGCCAGCAGTGAATCGGGGTATAGCAATCAGCCCCAGCATTTT CASSESGYSNQPQHF
NA TRBJ1-2 NA TRBV10-3 TGTGCCATCAGTGAGTCGCCGGGCAATAACTATGGCTACACCTTC CAISESPGNNYGYTF
TRBD1 TRBJ2-7 once TRBV11-2 TGTGCCAGCAGCTTAGTGGGACAGGGGACCAAGCAGTACTTC CASSLVGQGTKQYF
NA TRBJ1-3 few TRBV9 TGTGCCAGCAGTGAGAAACCGACAGGCACCTCTGGAAACACCATATATTTT CASSEKPTGTSGNTIYF
TRBD2 TRBJ2-1 NA TRBV2 TGTGCCAGCAGTGAAGAGGCTGCGGGGGGCTACAATGAGCAGTTCTTC CASSEEAAGGYNEQFF